A single sample gave rise to the 3 T cell receptor beta chains below, sequenced in a study of blood T cell repertoires in COVID-19. Clones were sequenced by immunoSEQ multiplex PCR, and TCRdb holds only the in-frame ones, with some missing. Counted here are about 87,000 clones, about 79% occurring once; the ten biggest clones make up approximately 4.6%. What was sequenced was peripheral blood. Every receptor here comes from a woman in her 50s with acute or convalescent COVID-19.

This clone occurred once. The chain recombines TRBV9 with TRBJ1-6; D call uncertain. Germline values: CDR1 SGDLS, CDR2 YYNGEE. This CDR3 has 16 residues. The V end was cut by 4 bases, the J end by 7 bases, with 18 bases between. DNA of the CDR3: TGTGCCAGCAGCCCAAGGGCGGAGGGTTCGAATTCACCCCTCCACTTT. This encodes CASSPRAEGSNSPLHF.

This chain connects TRBV19 to TRBJ1-1; 7 bases align to TRBD1. V lost 5 bases to trimming and J lost 12 bases; unmatched junction nucleotides: 12. This CDR3 is 13 amino acids long. Germline V gives CDR1 LNHDA, CDR2 SQIVND (reference sequence). DNA for the CDR3: TGTGCCAGTAGTCCCAGACAGGGAAAGATGCCTTTCTTT. Protein: CASSPRQGKMPFF. Looking up the rest from reference TRBV19 and TRBJ1-1 gives the full variable domain: DGGITQSPKYLFRKEGQNVTLSCEQNLNHDAMYWYRQDPGQGLRLIYYSQIVNDFQKGDIAEGYSVSREKKESFPLTVTSAQKNPTAFYLCASSPRQGKMPFFGQGTRLTVV.

The rearrangement joins TRBV7-3 to TRBJ1-1; 10 positions match TRBD1. Per germline, CDR1 SGHTA and CDR2 FQGTGA. The junction had 3 bases not matched to a gene; V was cut back by 4 bases and J by 1 base. CDR3 length: 15 amino acids. CDR3 sequence reads: CASSSTGGPNTEAFF. DNA of the CDR3: TGTGCCAGCAGCTCGACAGGGGGCCCGAACACTGAAGCTTTCTTT.